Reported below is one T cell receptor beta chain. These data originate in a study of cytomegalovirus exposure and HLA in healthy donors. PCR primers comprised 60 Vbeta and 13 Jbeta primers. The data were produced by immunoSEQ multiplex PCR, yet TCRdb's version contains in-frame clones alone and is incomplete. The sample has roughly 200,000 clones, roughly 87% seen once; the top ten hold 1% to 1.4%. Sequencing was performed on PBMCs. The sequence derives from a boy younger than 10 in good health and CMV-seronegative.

DNA of the CDR3: TGTGCCAGCAGCTTATGGGGTAAGGGGCTGACAGATACGCAGTATTTT. Translation: CASSLWGKGLTDTQYF. The chain is built from TRBV5-6 and TRBJ2-3; D may be TRBD1 (5 bases). V lost 2 bases, J lost 3 bases, and 16 bases lay in between. Germline V CDR1 and CDR2: SGHDT, YYEEEE. The CDR3 length is 16 residues.